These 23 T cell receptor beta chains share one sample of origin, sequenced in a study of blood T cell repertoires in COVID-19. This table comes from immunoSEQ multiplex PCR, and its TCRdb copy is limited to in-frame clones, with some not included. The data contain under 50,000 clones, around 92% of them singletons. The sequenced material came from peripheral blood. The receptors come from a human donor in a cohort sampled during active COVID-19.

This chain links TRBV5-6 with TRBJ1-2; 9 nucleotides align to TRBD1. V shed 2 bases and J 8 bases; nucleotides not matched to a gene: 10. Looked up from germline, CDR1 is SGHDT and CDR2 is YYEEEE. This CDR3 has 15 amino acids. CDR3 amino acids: CASSLISGTGSGYTF. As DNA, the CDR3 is TGTGCCAGCAGCTTAATTTCCGGGACAGGGAGCGGCTACACCTTC.

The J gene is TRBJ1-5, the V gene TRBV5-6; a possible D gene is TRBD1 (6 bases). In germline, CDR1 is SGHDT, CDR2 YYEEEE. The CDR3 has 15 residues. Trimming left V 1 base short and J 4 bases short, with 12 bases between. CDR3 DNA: TGTGCCAGCAGCTTGAGGTGGCAGGGGAATCAGCCCCAGCATTTT. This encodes CASSLRWQGNQPQHF.

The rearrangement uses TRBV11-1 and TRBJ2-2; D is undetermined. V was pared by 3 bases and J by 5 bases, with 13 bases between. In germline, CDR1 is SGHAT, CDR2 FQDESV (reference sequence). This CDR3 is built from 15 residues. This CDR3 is CASSLAEPRTGELFF. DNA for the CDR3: TGTGCCAGCAGCTTGGCGGAGCCAAGGACCGGGGAGCTGTTTTTT.

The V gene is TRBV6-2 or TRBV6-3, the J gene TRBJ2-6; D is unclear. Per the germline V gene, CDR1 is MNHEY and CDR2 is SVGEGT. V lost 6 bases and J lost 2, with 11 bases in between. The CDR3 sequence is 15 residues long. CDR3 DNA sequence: TGTGCCAGCAGCCATGTCCAGACTGGGGCCAACGTCCTGACTTTC. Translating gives CASSHVQTGANVLTF.

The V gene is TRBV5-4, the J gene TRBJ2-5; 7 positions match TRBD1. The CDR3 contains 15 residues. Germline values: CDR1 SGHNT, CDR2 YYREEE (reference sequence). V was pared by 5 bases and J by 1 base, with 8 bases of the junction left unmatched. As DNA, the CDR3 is TGTGCCAGCAGACCTAGGGGGCGAGCCCAAGAGACCCAGTACTTC. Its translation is CASRPRGRAQETQYF.

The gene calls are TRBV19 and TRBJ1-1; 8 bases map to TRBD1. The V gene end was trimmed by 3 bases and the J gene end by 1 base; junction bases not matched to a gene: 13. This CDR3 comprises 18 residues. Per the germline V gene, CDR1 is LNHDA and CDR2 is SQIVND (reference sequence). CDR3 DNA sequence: TGTGCCAGTAGTATCAGCCTGCGACAGGGGAGGGGGAACACTGAAGCTTTCTTT. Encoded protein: CASSISLRQGRGNTEAFF. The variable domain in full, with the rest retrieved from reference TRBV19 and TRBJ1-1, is DGGITQSPKYLFRKEGQNVTLSCEQNLNHDAMYWYRQDPGQGLRLIYYSQIVNDFQKGDIAEGYSVSREKKESFPLTVTSAQKNPTAFYLCASSISLRQGRGNTEAFFGQGTRLTVV.

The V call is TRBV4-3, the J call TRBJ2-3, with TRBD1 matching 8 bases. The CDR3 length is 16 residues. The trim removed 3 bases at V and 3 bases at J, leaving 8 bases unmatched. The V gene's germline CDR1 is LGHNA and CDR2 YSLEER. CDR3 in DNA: TGCGCCAGCAGCCAGGTCGGCCGACAGGGGACAGATACGCAGTATTTT. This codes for CASSQVGRQGTDTQYF.

The DNA for the CDR3 is TGTGCCAGCAGACCCGGGTGTTACCCGTACTTC. It yields the protein CASRPGCYPYF. V usage is TRBV27 and J usage is TRBJ2-7; D not certain. In germline, CDR1 is MNHEY, CDR2 SMNVEV (reference sequence). The V gene lost 6 bases and the J gene lost 12 bases, with 15 bases spanning the gap. The CDR3 totals 11 residues.

The CDR3 region has the DNA TGTGCCAGGAGAGGGACAGGGGGCAGAGAGACCCAGTACTTC. Its protein is CARRGTGGRETQYF. This sequence joins TRBV7-2 and TRBJ2-5; 12 bases fit TRBD1. The ends lost 9 bases at V and 4 bases at J; junction bases unmatched: 6. This CDR3 has 14 amino acids. In germline, CDR1 is SGHTA, CDR2 FQGNSA.

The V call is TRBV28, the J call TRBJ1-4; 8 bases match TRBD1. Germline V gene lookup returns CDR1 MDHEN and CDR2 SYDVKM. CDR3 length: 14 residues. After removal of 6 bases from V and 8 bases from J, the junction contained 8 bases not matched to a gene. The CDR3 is CASRPDRGREKLFF. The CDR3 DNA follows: TGTGCCAGCAGACCCGACAGGGGTCGAGAAAAACTGTTTTTT.

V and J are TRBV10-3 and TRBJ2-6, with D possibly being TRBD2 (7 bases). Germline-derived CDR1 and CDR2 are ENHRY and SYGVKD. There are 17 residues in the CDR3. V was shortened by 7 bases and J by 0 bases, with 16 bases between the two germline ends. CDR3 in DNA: TGTGCCATCAAGGTCGGGGGGCTCCTCTCTGGGGCCAACGTCCTGACTTTC. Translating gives CAIKVGGLLSGANVLTF.

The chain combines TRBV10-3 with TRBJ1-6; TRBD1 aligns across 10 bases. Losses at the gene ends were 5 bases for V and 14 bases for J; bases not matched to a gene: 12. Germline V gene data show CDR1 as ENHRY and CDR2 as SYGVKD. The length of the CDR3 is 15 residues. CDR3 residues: CAISSATGGVRTLHF. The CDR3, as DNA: TGTGCCATCAGTTCGGCGACAGGGGGCGTTCGGACCCTCCACTTT.

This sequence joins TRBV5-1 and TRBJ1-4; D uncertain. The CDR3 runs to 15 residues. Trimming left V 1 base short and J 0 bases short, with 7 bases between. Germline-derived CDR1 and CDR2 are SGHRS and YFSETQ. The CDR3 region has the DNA TGCGCCAGCAGCTTGACAGATCCAACTAATGAAAAACTGTTTTTT. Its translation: CASSLTDPTNEKLFF.

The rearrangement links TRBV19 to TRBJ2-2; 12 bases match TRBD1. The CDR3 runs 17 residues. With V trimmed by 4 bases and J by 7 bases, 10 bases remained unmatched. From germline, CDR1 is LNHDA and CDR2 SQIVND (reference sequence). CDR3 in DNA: TGTGCCAGTAGTAGGGACAGGGGGCGAATAGGTTACGGGGAGCTGTTTTTT. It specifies CASSRDRGRIGYGELFF.

CDR3 sequence (DNA): TGTGCCAGCTCACCGGCTAGCGGGAGGCCGGCCACAGATACGCAGTATTTT. Amino acids: CASSPASGRPATDTQYF. V gene TRBV18 combines with J gene TRBJ2-3; TRBD2 aligns across 11 bases. CDR1 KGHSH and CDR2 LQKENI come from the germline V gene. The CDR3 contains 17 residues. The V segment lost 3 bases and the J segment 2 bases; nucleotides outside the gene matches: 7.

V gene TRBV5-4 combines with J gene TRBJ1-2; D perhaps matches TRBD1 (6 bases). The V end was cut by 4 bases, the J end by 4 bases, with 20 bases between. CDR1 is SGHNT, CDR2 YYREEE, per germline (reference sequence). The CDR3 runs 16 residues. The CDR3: CASSPWETTGPYGYTF. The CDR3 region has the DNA TGTGCCAGCAGCCCCTGGGAAACCACAGGGCCCTATGGCTACACCTTC.

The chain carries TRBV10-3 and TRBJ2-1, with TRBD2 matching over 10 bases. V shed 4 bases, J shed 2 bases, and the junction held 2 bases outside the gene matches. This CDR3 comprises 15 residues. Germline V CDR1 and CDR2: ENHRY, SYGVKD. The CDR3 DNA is TGTGCCATCAGTGGGACTAGCGGAACCTACAATGAGCAGTTCTTC. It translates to CAISGTSGTYNEQFF.

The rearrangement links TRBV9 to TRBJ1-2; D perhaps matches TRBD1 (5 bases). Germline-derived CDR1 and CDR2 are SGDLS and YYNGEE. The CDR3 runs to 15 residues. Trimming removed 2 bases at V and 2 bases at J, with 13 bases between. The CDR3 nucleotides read TGTGCCAGCAGCGTTTTCCCCGGGGGAAACTATGGCTACACCTTC. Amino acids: CASSVFPGGNYGYTF.

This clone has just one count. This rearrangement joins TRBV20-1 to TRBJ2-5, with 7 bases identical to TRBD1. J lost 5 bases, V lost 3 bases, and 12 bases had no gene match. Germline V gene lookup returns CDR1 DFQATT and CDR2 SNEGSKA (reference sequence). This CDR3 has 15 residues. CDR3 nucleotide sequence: TGCAGTGCTAGTGGGGTCAGGGGGTGGGAGGAGACCCAGTACTTC. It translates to CSASGVRGWEETQYF.

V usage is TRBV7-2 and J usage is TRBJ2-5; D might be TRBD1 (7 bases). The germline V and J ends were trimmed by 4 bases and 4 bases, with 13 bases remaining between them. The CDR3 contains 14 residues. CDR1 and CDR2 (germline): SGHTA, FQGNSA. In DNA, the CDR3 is TGTGCCAGCAGCTCCGGAGGGGGCCTAGAGACCCAGTACTTC. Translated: CASSSGGGLETQYF.

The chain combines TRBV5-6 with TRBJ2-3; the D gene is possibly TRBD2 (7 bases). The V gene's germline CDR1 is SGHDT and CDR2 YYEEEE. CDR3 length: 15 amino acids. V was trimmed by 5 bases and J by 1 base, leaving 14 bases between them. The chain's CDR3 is CASRDGGPRTDTQYF. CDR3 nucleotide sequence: TGTGCCAGCAGGGACGGGGGGCCCCGCACAGATACGCAGTATTTT.

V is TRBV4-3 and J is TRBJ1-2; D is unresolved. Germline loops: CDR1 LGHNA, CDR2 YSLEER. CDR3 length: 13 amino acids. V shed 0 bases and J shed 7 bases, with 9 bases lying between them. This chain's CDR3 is CASSQDLRSGYTF. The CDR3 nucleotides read TGCGCCAGCAGCCAAGATCTTAGAAGTGGCTACACCTTC.

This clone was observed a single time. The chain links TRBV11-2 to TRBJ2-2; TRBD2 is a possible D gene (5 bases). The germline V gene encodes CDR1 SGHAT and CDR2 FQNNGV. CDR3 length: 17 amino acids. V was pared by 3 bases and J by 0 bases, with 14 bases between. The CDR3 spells CASSLRASFTNTGELFF. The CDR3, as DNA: TGTGCCAGCAGCTTGCGGGCCAGCTTTACGAACACCGGGGAGCTGTTTTTT. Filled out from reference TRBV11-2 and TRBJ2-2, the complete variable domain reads EAGVAQSPRYKIIEKRQSVAFWCNPISGHATLYWYQQILGQGPKLLIQFQNNGVVDDSQLPKDRFSAERLKGVDSTLKIQPAKLEDSAVYLCASSLRASFTNTGELFFGEGSRLTVL.